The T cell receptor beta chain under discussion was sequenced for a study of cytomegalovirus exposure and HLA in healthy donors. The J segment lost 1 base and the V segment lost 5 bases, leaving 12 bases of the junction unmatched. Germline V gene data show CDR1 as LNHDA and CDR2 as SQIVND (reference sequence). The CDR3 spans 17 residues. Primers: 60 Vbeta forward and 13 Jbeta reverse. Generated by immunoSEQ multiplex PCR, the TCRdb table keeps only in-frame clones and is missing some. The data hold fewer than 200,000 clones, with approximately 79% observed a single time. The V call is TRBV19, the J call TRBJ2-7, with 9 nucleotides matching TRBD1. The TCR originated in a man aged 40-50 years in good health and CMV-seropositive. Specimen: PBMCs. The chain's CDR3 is CASSQSQRTGASYEQYF. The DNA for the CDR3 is TGTGCCAGTAGTCAGTCCCAACGGACAGGGGCGTCCTACGAGCAGTACTTC.